This TCR beta chain was documented in a study of beta chain features in type 1 diabetes. Expressed TCRB transcripts were sequenced because the isolated RNA had all been reverse transcribed beforehand. Assay used: immunoSEQ multiplex PCR; TCRdb lists only in-frame clones, some missing. The repertoire holds some 400,000 clones, with less than 15% as singletons. Study-wide points: PCR could preferentially amplify shorter templates, alike in patients and controls.

A word on this clone: Its antigen is unidentified. The same CDR3 is also encoded by other DNA sequences in this sample.

V lost 5 bases and J lost 1; bases outside the gene matches: 7. The CDR3 has 16 amino acids. Germline V gives CDR1 MDHEN, CDR2 SYDVKM. This TCR came from a woman between 18 and 29 years old in good health. The chain is built from TRBV28 and TRBJ2-4; TRBD2 matches at 8 bases. The sample taken for sequencing was naive CD4+ T cells from blood. CDR3 DNA sequence: TGTGCCAGCAGTCCAGCGGGAGTGGAGGCCAAAAACATTCAGTACTTC. Translating gives CASSPAGVEAKNIQYF. The full variable domain, with the rest looked up from reference TRBV28 and TRBJ2-4, is DVKVTQSSRYLVKRTGEKVFLECVQDMDHENMFWYRQDPGLGLRLIYFSYDVKMKEKGDIPEGYSVSREKKERFSLILESASTNQTSMYLCASSPAGVEAKNIQYFGAGTRLSVL.